The clone carrying this TCR beta chain came up many times. MiXCR, applied by TCRdb to the 5' RACE reads, yields one record per CDR3 protein. The sample records roughly 340,000 distinct CDR3 sequences, about 28% being singletons. This sample stems from a study of identical twins' blood T cells. The TCR comes from a woman aged 18 to 55 in good health. Specimen: PBMCs.

CDR3 region: CATSDATTGTGYNEQFF. The CDR3, as DNA: TGTGCCACCAGTGATGCGACAACCGGGACAGGATACAATGAGCAGTTCTTC. The rearrangement links TRBV24-1 to TRBJ2-1; the match to TRBD1 covers 8 bases. This CDR3 contains 17 residues. Germline V gene data show CDR1 as KGHDR and CDR2 as SFDVKD. V trimming: 3 bases; J trimming: 4 bases; junction bases outside the gene matches: 10.